This TCR beta chain was recorded in a study of identifying expanded T cells in peripheral blood. Findings and caveats of the study: Clone count variance between roughly two-week samples rose with total template count.

Measured with immunoSEQ multiplex PCR; TCRdb has only the in-frame clones, and not every one. The sample yields approximately 58,000 clones, 89% seen once. For this clone: As yet, its antigen is unknown.

CDR1 and CDR2 (germline): MNHEY, SVGAGI. Trimming took 0 bases from V and 0 from J, leaving 9 bases between them. CDR3 length: 16 amino acids. This TCR was recovered from a person aged 18 to 69 in good health. The rearrangement links TRBV6-5 to TRBJ2-1, with unresolved D. The sample taken for sequencing was blood. The CDR3 DNA sequence: TGTGCCAGCAGTTACTCGAGACGACACTCCTACAATGAGCAGTTCTTC. Translation: CASSYSRRHSYNEQFF.